The next 21 T cell receptor beta chains were all read from a single sample in a study of CD8+ T cells in alopecia areata. Reverse transcription of extracted RNA yielded cDNA, which provided the sequencing template. Using immunoSEQ multiplex PCR, the repertoire was profiled, and TCRdb retains in-frame clones only, with some absent. The table includes 34,000 or so clones, around 59% detected once. Specimen: NKG2D-high CD8+ T cells sorted from blood. The receptors shown here come from a human donor with alopecia areata.

With respect to this clone: This CDR3 is also generated by other DNA sequences in the sample. The chain is built from TRBV23-1 and TRBJ2-7; 7 bases line up with TRBD1. TRBV23-1 is an ORF; its function is uncertain. Trimming cost V 6 bases and J 5 bases; bases outside gene matches: 7. The length of the CDR3 is 13 residues. In DNA form, the CDR3 reads TGCGCCAGCAGCGACAGGGCACCCGACGAGCAGTACTTC. Protein sequence: CASSDRAPDEQYF.

This clone was recorded a few times. V is TRBV19 and J is TRBJ1-5; D call uncertain. Trimming took off 3 bases at V and 7 bases at J, with 7 bases between the two ends. Germline CDR1 is LNHDA and CDR2 is SQIVND (reference sequence). The length of the CDR3 is 12 residues. CDR3 residues: CASSIPPQPQHF. DNA of the CDR3: TGTGCCAGTAGTATCCCGCCCCAGCCCCAGCATTTT.

This chain uses TRBV5-1 with TRBJ2-3; D not certain. The V end lost 9 bases, the J end lost 2 bases, and 19 bases lay between the germline ends. The germline gives CDR1 SGHRS, CDR2 YFSETQ. This CDR3 comprises 15 residues. The CDR3 reads CANIPGGGSTDTQYF. The CDR3 DNA sequence: TGCGCCAACATTCCGGGCGGTGGTTCCACAGATACGCAGTATTTT. Variable domain in full (rest from reference TRBV5-1 and TRBJ2-3): KAGVTQTPRYLIKTRGQQVTLSCSPISGHRSVSWYQQTPGQGLQFLFEYFSETQRNKGNFPGRFSGRQFSNSRSEMNVSTLELGDSALYLCANIPGGGSTDTQYFGPGTRLTVL.

The V and J genes are TRBV7-3 and TRBJ2-3; 8 bases are a match to TRBD2. CDR1 is SGHTA and CDR2 is FQGTGA in the germline V gene. J gave up 3 bases and V 3 bases, and 2 bases lay outside the gene matches. The CDR3 runs to 14 residues. Here the CDR3 DNA reads TGTGCCAGCAGCTTCGGCGGGGGGACAGATACGCAGTATTTT. It is translated as CASSFGGGTDTQYF.

This clone has just a few counts. This chain uses TRBV7-9 with TRBJ2-5, with D perhaps TRBD1 (6 bases). Germline CDR1 reads SEHNR; CDR2 reads FQNEAQ (reference sequence). This CDR3 has 14 residues. Trimming took 8 bases from V and 5 from J, leaving 18 bases between them. This CDR3 is CASPGRQEFETQYF. CDR3 sequence (DNA): TGTGCCAGCCCGGGCCGACAGGAGTTCGAGACCCAGTACTTC.

V and J are TRBV7-8 and TRBJ2-1; unclear D gene. V dropped 5 bases and J dropped 2 bases, with 13 bases sitting between them. CDR1 SGHVS and CDR2 FQNEAQ come from the germline V gene. CDR3 length equals 15 residues. CDR3 sequence (DNA): TGTGCCAGCAGCCCGCATCAGACCCCCTACAATGAGCAGTTCTTC. Protein sequence: CASSPHQTPYNEQFF.

V usage is TRBV13 and J usage is TRBJ2-7; possible D gene TRBD1, 5 bases. This CDR3 has 13 residues. V lost 4 bases, J lost 2 bases, and 9 bases lay in between. Germline CDR1 PRHDT, CDR2 FYEKMQ (reference sequence). This chain's CDR3 is CASSSGLTYEQYF. The CDR3 nucleotides are TGTGCCAGCAGCTCAGGGTTGACCTACGAGCAGTACTTC.

A single count supports this clone. The chain uses TRBV2 and TRBJ1-1, with a tentative D call TRBD1 (6 bases). V was shortened by 2 bases and J by 5 bases, with 15 bases between the two germline ends. Germline V lookup: CDR1 SNHLY, CDR2 FYNNEI. The CDR3 consists of 15 residues. CDR3 residues: CASSEMRGSRTEAFF. CDR3 coding DNA: TGTGCCAGCAGTGAAATGAGGGGGTCAAGGACTGAAGCTTTCTTT.

As DNA, the CDR3 is TGTGCCAGCAGCTCCCGCACCTTC. Translation: CASSSRTF. The chain has TRBV7-9 and TRBJ1-2; D not resolved. The ends were cut back, 4 bases at V and 13 bases at J, with 4 bases in the middle. The CDR3 is 8 residues long. Germline V CDR1 and CDR2: SEHNR, FQNEAQ (reference sequence).

The chain combines TRBV7-9 with TRBJ2-3; D ambiguous. The CDR3 loop spans 17 amino acids. V was shortened by 1 base and J by 0 bases, with 14 bases between the two germline ends. In germline, CDR1 is SEHNR, CDR2 FQNEAQ (reference sequence). CDR3 in DNA: TGTGCCAGCAGCTTAGGGGGATCATCTCCTAGCACAGATACGCAGTATTTT. Amino acids: CASSLGGSSPSTDTQYF.

The chain recombines TRBV2 with TRBJ1-1, with D perhaps matching TRBD1 (6 bases). CDR3 size: 14 residues. The ends were cut back, 3 bases at V and 2 bases at J, with 10 bases in the middle. Germline assignment: CDR1 SNHLY and CDR2 FYNNEI. CDR3 bases: TGTGCCAGCAGTGATTGGGGGCCAAACACTGAAGCTTTCTTT. Translation gives CASSDWGPNTEAFF.

This clone was recorded only once. The germline gene is not matched at one end of the junction; a read error may be the cause. This specimen includes other DNA sequences encoding the same CDR3. This chain uses TRBV19 with TRBJ1-5; D not resolved. Germline CDR1 is LNHDA and CDR2 is SQIVND (reference sequence). The CDR3 extends over 13 amino acids. CDR3 protein: CASSSTLGQPQHF. In nucleotides, the CDR3 is TGCGCCAGTAGCTCGACACTGGGGCAGCCCCAGCATTTT.

This clone occurred a few times. The chain combines TRBV29-1 with TRBJ2-7, with no clear D. V was pared by 1 base and J by 1 base, with 8 bases between. In germline, CDR1 is SQVTM, CDR2 ANQGSEA. There are 13 residues in the CDR3. CDR3 sequence reads: CSVEVGESYEQYF. For the CDR3, the DNA is TGCAGCGTTGAAGTTGGCGAATCCTACGAGCAGTACTTC.

The rearrangement uses TRBV4-1 and TRBJ2-7; D is perhaps TRBD1 or TRBD2 (5 bases each). CDR3 length: 14 amino acids. Trimming took 1 base from V and 4 from J, leaving 11 bases between them. CDR1 is MGHRA, CDR2 YSYEKL, per germline. The CDR3 DNA follows: TGCGCCAGCAGCCAAGGTCGGGGCGCGTACGAGCAGTACTTC. It is translated as CASSQGRGAYEQYF.

The genes are TRBV14 and TRBJ2-1; 8 positions agree with TRBD1. The CDR3 is 18 residues long. With 4 bases clipped from V and 2 bases from J, the junction kept 13 bases outside the gene matches. Germline V gene data show CDR1 as SGHDN and CDR2 as FVKESK. The CDR3, as DNA: TGTGCCAGCAGCCCAGGACAGGGAGGCTGGGGCCCCTACAATGAGCAGTTCTTC. Translated: CASSPGQGGWGPYNEQFF.

This clone was counted only a few times. V is TRBV11-2 and J is TRBJ2-7; a weak D match, TRBD1 (6 bases). Trimming took 6 bases from V and 0 from J, leaving 12 bases between them. Germline values: CDR1 SGHAT, CDR2 FQNNGV. The CDR3 length is 14 residues. The CDR3 nucleotides are TGTGCCAGCAGTTTGGGACATACCTCCTACGAGCAGTACTTC. Amino acids: CASSLGHTSYEQYF. The whole variable domain, filled in from reference TRBV11-2 and TRBJ2-7, reads EAGVAQSPRYKIIEKRQSVAFWCNPISGHATLYWYQQILGQGPKLLIQFQNNGVVDDSQLPKDRFSAERLKGVDSTLKIQPAKLEDSAVYLCASSLGHTSYEQYFGPGTRLTVT.

This clone occurred a few times. The rearrangement links TRBV7-9 to TRBJ1-1, with D unresolved. Germline CDR1 SEHNR, CDR2 FQNEAQ (reference sequence). The CDR3 runs to 11 residues. The V end was cut by 7 bases, the J end by 6 bases, with 9 bases between. As DNA, the CDR3 is TGTGCCAGCATCTTCAGATCTGAAGCTTTCTTT. Amino acids: CASIFRSEAFF.

V gene TRBV23-1 combines with J gene TRBJ1-6, with TRBD1 matching over 7 bases. TRBV23-1 is designated an ORF whose function remains uncertain. Germline trimming cut 6 bases from V and 6 bases from J; bases unmatched to any gene: 5. The length of the CDR3 is 14 residues. This chain's CDR3 is CASRETGTNSPLHF. DNA of the CDR3: TGCGCCAGCAGAGAGACAGGGACTAATTCACCCCTCCACTTT.

The table lists this clone with a count of one. The chain joins TRBV4-3 to TRBJ2-1; D is ambiguous. With 1 base removed from V and 8 bases from J, the gap between germline ends came to 15 bases. There are 15 residues in the CDR3. Germline CDR1 is LGHNA and CDR2 is YSLEER. CDR3 residues: CASSQGAHHPYEQFF. CDR3 nucleotide sequence: TGCGCCAGCAGCCAAGGCGCCCACCATCCCTATGAGCAGTTCTTC.

V and J are TRBV7-9 and TRBJ2-5; D is ambiguous. The CDR3 totals 13 residues. V shed 5 bases and J shed 3 bases, with 10 bases lying between them. Germline values: CDR1 SEHNR, CDR2 FQNEAQ (reference sequence). This CDR3 is CASSGERKETQYF. In DNA, the CDR3 is TGTGCCAGCAGCGGCGAGCGCAAAGAGACCCAGTACTTC.

This chain uses TRBV27 with TRBJ2-2, with 7 bases that match TRBD2. The trim removed 0 bases at V and 5 bases at J, leaving 12 bases unmatched. Germline lookup yields CDR1 MNHEY and CDR2 SMNVEV (reference sequence). The CDR3 runs 18 residues. The CDR3 nucleotides are TGTGCCAGCAGTTTATCGTCAGGGCCAGCGGGATCAACCGGGGAGCTGTTTTTT. Translation gives CASSLSSGPAGSTGELFF.